This TCR beta chain emerged from a study of T cell responses to AZD1222 COVID-19 vaccine. CDR3 length: 13 amino acids. Trimming cost V 6 bases and J 4 bases; bases outside gene matches: 6. About this clone: Antigen: not known.

The table came from immunoSEQ multiplex PCR; TCRdb's copy has only in-frame clones and leaves some out. The sample has over 130,000 clones, 92% seen once; the top ten hold more than 5%. General study results and limits: CD4 TCRs linked to vaccination spanned spike, dominating at 160-218 and 743-854.

The receptor was derived from an adult in good health. Material: peripheral blood, obtained on day 0 of AZD1222 vaccination. The rearrangement uses TRBV12-3 or TRBV12-4 and TRBJ2-7, with TRBD2 identical over 7 bases. The CDR3 DNA reads TGTGCCAGCAGGTCTAGCGGCAAATACGAGCAGTACTTC. Translating it yields CASRSSGKYEQYF.